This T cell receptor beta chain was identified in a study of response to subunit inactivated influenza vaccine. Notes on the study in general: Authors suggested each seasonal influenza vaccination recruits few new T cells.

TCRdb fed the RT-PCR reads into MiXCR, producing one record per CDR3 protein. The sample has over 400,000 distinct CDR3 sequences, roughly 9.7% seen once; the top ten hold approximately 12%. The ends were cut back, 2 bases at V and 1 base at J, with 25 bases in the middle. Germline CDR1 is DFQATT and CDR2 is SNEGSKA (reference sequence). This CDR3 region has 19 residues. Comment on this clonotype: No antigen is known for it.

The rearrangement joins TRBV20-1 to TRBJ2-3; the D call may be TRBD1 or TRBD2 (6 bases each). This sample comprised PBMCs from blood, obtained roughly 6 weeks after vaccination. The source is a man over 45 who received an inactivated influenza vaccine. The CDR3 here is CSARLGGLARGLGTDTQYF. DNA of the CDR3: TGCAGTGCTAGATTAGGGGGGCTTGCAAGGGGTTTGGGCACAGATACGCAGTATTTT.